This TCR beta chain was captured by sequencing in a study of blood T cell repertoires in COVID-19. Study as a whole: Donors in the United States, Italy and Spain gave samples during acute or convalescent COVID-19.

Authors' processing steps: Reference gene primer amplification gave estimated nucleated cell counts. Sequencing used immunoSEQ multiplex PCR; TCRdb keeps in-frame clones, though not all of them. The V and J calls and clone size were taken over from that table, and D and trimming were inferred from the DNA. The profile shows some 320,000 clones, 90% of them singletons. The CDR3 runs to 18 residues. Germline values: CDR1 MNHEY, CDR2 SMNVEV (reference sequence). Trimming shortened V by 5 bases and J by 10 bases, and 27 bases separated the two germline ends. The sequence was obtained from a man between 60 and 75 years old who had recovered from COVID-19. Input material: PBMCs or T cells enriched from blood (not recorded which). The chain combines TRBV27 with TRBJ1-6, with D uncertain. The DNA of the CDR3 is TGTGCCAGCAGTCCTACCCGTCTTCGAGGAGGAAAAGCCTCACCCCTCCACTTT. Protein product: CASSPTRLRGGKASPLHF.